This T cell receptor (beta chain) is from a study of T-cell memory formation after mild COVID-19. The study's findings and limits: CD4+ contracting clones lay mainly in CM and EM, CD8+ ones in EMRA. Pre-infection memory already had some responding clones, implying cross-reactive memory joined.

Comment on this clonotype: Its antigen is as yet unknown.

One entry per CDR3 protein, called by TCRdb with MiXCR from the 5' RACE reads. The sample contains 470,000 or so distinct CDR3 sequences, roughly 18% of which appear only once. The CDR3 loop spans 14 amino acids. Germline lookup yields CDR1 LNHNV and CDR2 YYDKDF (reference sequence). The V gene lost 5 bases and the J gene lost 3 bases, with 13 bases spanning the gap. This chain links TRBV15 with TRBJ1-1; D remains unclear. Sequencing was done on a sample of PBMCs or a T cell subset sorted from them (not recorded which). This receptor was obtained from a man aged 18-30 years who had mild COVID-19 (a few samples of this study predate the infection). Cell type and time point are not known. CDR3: CATSRGEGDTEAFF. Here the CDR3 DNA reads TGTGCCACCAGCCGCGGGGAGGGCGACACTGAAGCTTTCTTT. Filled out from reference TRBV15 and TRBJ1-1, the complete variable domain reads DAMVIQNPRYQVTQFGKPVTLSCSQTLNHNVMYWYQQKSSQAPKLLFHYYDKDFNNEADTPDNFQSRRPNTSFCFLDIRSPGLGDTAMYLCATSRGEGDTEAFFGQGTRLTVV.